This T cell receptor (beta chain) was found in a study of T cell changes during pregnancy in multiple sclerosis (dated by TCRdb to between 2018 and 2020). Context from the whole study: The study looked at changes in the T cell repertoire across pregnancy in women with multiple sclerosis.

Including cysteine and phenylalanine, the CDR3 has 11 amino acids. Solely the CDR3 DNA is kept, with 33 bases framed from the first base. V is shortened by 7 bases, J by 8 bases, and the region joining them spans 9 bases. CDR1 and CDR2 were assigned from the germline V gene (reference sequence) as MNHEY and SMNVEV. Remarks on this clone: It has no known antigen specificity. One base away there is no much larger clone; base qualities are not given.

The receptor library was made with the immunoSEQ multiplex PCR assay. The source is immuneACCESS, and TCRdb retained only in-frame sequences with V and J called. Part of the clones is not carried over; for the studies checked, unresolved V genes explain less than half of this, and the remainder is unexplained. The sample table contains some 52,000 clones; only one count was recorded for approximately 92% of them. Around 0.25% of the sample is taken by the ten largest. The source of this sequence is a female donor with multiple sclerosis, enrolled in a pregnancy study. The sequenced sample was CD4+ T cells from peripheral blood mononuclear cells, obtained in the third trimester of pregnancy. The sequence is built from TRBV27 and TRBJ2-1; the D gene is possibly TRBD1, with 5 bases matching. This receptor has the CDR3 CASTRADEQFF. Read as DNA, the sequence is TGTGCCAGCACCAGGGCGGATGAGCAGTTCTTC.